This T cell receptor beta chain appears in the sequencing data of a study of shared clonotypes between healthy human individuals. Study findings and constraints: Despite large depth, sorted-subset datasets appeared incompletely sequenced.

Germline V gene data show CDR1 as SSHAT and CDR2 as FNYEAQ (reference sequence). The J segment lost 8 bases and the V segment lost 5 bases, leaving 10 bases of the junction unmatched. The CDR3 has 15 residues. Sequencing was at deep level. TCRdb keeps only in-frame clones here, not all; method: immunoSEQ multiplex PCR. The sample holds approximately 500,000 clones; almost 97% are singletons and the top ten take roughly 0.06%. A note on this clone: Its specificity is not known.

Sample: naive CD4+ T cells sorted from blood. Subset defined: CD45RA+ positively selected. V usage is TRBV7-7 and J usage is TRBJ2-1; 9 bases are a match to TRBD2. This clonotype originated in a woman in her twenties or thirties in good health. Here the CDR3 reads CASSRGAGGNHEQFF. Here the CDR3 DNA reads TGTGCCAGCAGCCGAGGCGCGGGAGGGAACCATGAGCAGTTCTTC.